The TCR beta chain under discussion was sequenced for a study of Ad26.COV2.S vaccination and SARS-CoV-2 variants. Overall study findings and caveats: Measures of TCR breadth and depth may have fallen short of total T cell responses.

Trimming removed 4 bases from V and 4 bases from J; junction bases left unmatched: 7. Germline V gene sequence: CDR1 LNHDA, CDR2 SQIVND (reference sequence). CDR3 length: 15 residues. TCRdb's copy holds only in-frame clones and misses some; the assay was immunoSEQ multiplex PCR. The profile shows approximately 400,000 clones, just over 90% of them singletons. A note on this clone: The antigen remains unidentified.

The specimen was peripheral blood, collected after recovery from COVID-19. The V gene is TRBV19, the J gene TRBJ1-5, with TRBD1 matching 7 bases. The TCR originated in a human donor who had recovered from COVID-19. The CDR3 region has the DNA TGTGCCAGTAGTAACGCCGACAGGGATAATCAGCCCCAGCATTTT. It is translated as CASSNADRDNQPQHF.